One and the same sample provided the 19 T cell receptor beta chains below, sequenced in a study of CD8+ T cells in alopecia areata. Reverse transcription of extracted RNA yielded cDNA, which provided the sequencing template. Assay: immunoSEQ multiplex PCR; the TCRdb copy retains only in-frame clones and omits some. There are around 300,000 clones in the sample, none observed a single time. Cutaneous lymph node cells were pooled, and they were sorted using CD4, CD8alpha, NKG2D, NKG2ACE and other markers. Specimen: CD4+ T cells sorted from a lymph node. These receptors came from a C3H/HeJ mouse with alopecia areata. The mice in this strain carry MHC haplotype H2-k.

This clone was seen more than once but under ten times. Genes and germline come from the mouse. The CDR3 end is not reached by the read, which stops 4 residues before it; the germline J gene fills it in. The chain links TRBV2 to TRBJ2-5, with 11 bases identical to TRBD2. In germline, CDR1 is LGHNA, CDR2 YSYQKL. The CDR3 runs to 15 residues. The CDR3 sequence: CASSQEGLGEDTQYF. The sequenced CDR3 bases are TGTGCCAGCAGCCAAGAGGGACTGGGGGAAGAC.

This clone was found a few times. Gene names are mouse gene names. The read falls 4 residues short of the CDR3 end, and the missing part is taken from the germline J gene. Within the sample, other DNA sequences also encode this same CDR3. The chain combines TRBV13-1 with TRBJ2-3, with a possible D match to TRBD1 (6 bases). The CDR3 loop spans 14 amino acids. Germline V gene sequence: CDR1 NSHNY, CDR2 SYGAGN. V lost 4 bases and J lost 1, with 10 bases in between. The CDR3 spells CASSTGLGAETLYF. The sequenced CDR3 bases are TGTGCCAGCAGTACAGGGTTGGGTGCAGAA.

A word on this clone: Gene names are mouse gene names. Read data end 4 residues before the CDR3 end; the end is taken from the germline J gene. The V call is TRBV31, the J call TRBJ2-2; 10 bases line up with TRBD1. V dropped 1 base and J dropped 2; count of bases not matched to a gene: 4. The CDR3 extends over 16 amino acids. Germline CDR1 and CDR2: GKSSPN and SITVG. Incomplete CDR3 DNA: TGTGCCTGGAGTCGGGGGACAGGGGAGAACACCGGG. Translation: CAWSRGTGENTG. The full CDR3 protein reads CAWSRGTGENTGQLYF.

Remarks on this clone: The gene symbols are mouse symbols. The part of the CDR3 DNA that was read is TGTGCCAGCAGAGGCCCGGGACAAAGTGCAGAA. Protein: CASRGPGQSAE. The full CDR3 is CASRGPGQSAETLYF. The chain employs TRBV13-1 and TRBJ2-3; D perhaps matches TRBD1 (6 bases). The CDR3 is cut off 4 residues early in the read; its end comes from the germline J gene. V dropped 5 bases and J dropped 0 bases, with 13 bases sitting between them. This CDR3 contains 15 residues. CDR1 and CDR2 (germline): NSHNY, SYGAGN.

This clone was seen a handful of times. Mouse germline and gene names are used. The missing CDR3 end, 4 residues past where the read stops, is filled in from the germline J gene. V usage is TRBV5 and J usage is TRBJ2-2, with 9 bases identical to TRBD2. Per germline, CDR1 LGHNA and CDR2 YNLKQL (reference sequence). V was clipped by 1 base and J by 4 bases; unmatched bases: 4. The CDR3 extends over 16 amino acids. The part of the CDR3 DNA that was read is TGTGCCAGCAGCCAAGTAACTGGGGGGTCCACCGGG. Translation: CASSQVTGGSTG. The entire CDR3 reads CASSQVTGGSTGQLYF.

Note on this clone: Genes and germline come from the mouse. The read halts 4 residues ahead of the CDR3 end, with the missing end drawn from the germline J gene. The chain is built from TRBV17 and TRBJ2-2; 9 nucleotides align to TRBD1. Germline V gene sequence: CDR1 MNHDT, CDR2 YYDKIL. Germline trimming cut 1 base from V and 0 bases from J; bases unmatched to any gene: 3. The CDR3 sequence is 17 residues long. CDR3 DNA (partial): TGTGCTAGCAGTAGAGGAGGGACAGGGTCAAACACCGGG. This codes for CASSRGGTGSNTG. The full-length CDR3 reads as CASSRGGTGSNTGQLYF. Looking up the rest from reference TRBV17 and TRBJ2-2 gives the full variable domain: DTTVKQNPRYKLARVGKPVNLICSQTMNHDTMYWYQKKPNQAPKLLLFYYDKILNREADTFEKFQSSRPNNSFCSLYIGSAGLEYSAMYLCASSRGGTGSNTGQLYFGEGSKLTVL.

In the case of this clone: Mouse gene names and germline throughout. The read falls 4 residues short of the CDR3 end, and the missing part is taken from the germline J gene. The chain links TRBV19 to TRBJ2-7; tentative D call: TRBD2 (5 bases). V was clipped by 0 bases and J by 2 bases, with 6 bases between them. Germline V lookup: CDR1 FNHDT, CDR2 SITEND (reference sequence). CDR3 size: 13 residues. The CDR3 region is CASSIGTPYEQYF. CDR3 DNA (partial): TGTGCCAGCAGTATAGGGACTCCCTAT.

Points on this clone: The germline and genes are mouse ones. Coverage ceases 4 residues before the CDR3 finishes, and the germline J gene fills in the end. This chain joins TRBV12-1 and TRBJ1-2; 7 nucleotides agree with TRBD1. Germline V gene lookup returns CDR1 SGHSN and CDR2 HYEKVE. The length of the CDR3 is 14 residues. V trimming: 2 bases; J trimming: 4 bases; junction bases outside the gene matches: 6. The part of the CDR3 DNA that was read is TGTGCCAGCTCTCCCTCCGCAGGGGGCTCC. This codes for CASSPSAGGS. The entire CDR3 sequence reads CASSPSAGGSDYTF.

This clone has just a few counts. Gene names denote mouse genes. The read ends 4 residues early relative to the CDR3; the germline J gene fills the gap. V and J are TRBV19 and TRBJ2-1; 11 nucleotides align to TRBD2. Trimming at V came to 5 bases and at J to 6 bases, leaving 7 bases not matched to a gene. The CDR3 is 15 residues long. Germline assignment: CDR1 FNHDT and CDR2 SITEND (reference sequence). The CDR3 here is CASSPPGTGGAEQFF. The CDR3 bases that were read are TGTGCCAGCAGCCCCCCCGGGACTGGGGGTGCT.

Concerning this clone itself: Gene names and germline match the mouse. The CDR3 is cut off 4 residues early in the read; its end comes from the germline J gene. Other DNA sequences in the sample encode the same CDR3. The genes are TRBV1 and TRBJ2-5; 8 bases match TRBD2. Germline V CDR1 and CDR2: NSQYPW, LRSPGD (reference sequence). The V and J ends lost 1 base and 3 bases, in that order; junction bases with no gene match: 3. This CDR3 comprises 15 residues. Here the CDR3 reads CTCSAVGGAQDTQYF. CDR3 DNA (partial): TGCACCTGCAGTGCAGTGGGGGGGGCACAAGAC.

As regards this clone: Genes and germline are mouse. The sequenced fragment ends 4 residues before the CDR3 boundary, so the rest is inferred from the germline J gene. The sample contains more than one DNA sequence encoding this CDR3. J is TRBJ2-3 and V is TRBV1, with D perhaps TRBD1 or TRBD2 (5 bases each). The CDR3 is made up of 14 amino acids. With 1 base removed from V and 2 bases from J, the gap between germline ends came to 7 bases. CDR1 NSQYPW and CDR2 LRSPGD come from the germline V gene (reference sequence). The CDR3 DNA, read in part, is TGCACCTGCAGTGCAGGGGGCGATGCAGAA. It translates to CTCSAGGDAE. In full, the CDR3 is CTCSAGGDAETLYF.

The table lists this clone with a few counts. Gene names and germline refer to mouse. CDR3 in amino acids: CASSQGTEISAETLYF. The DNA read from the CDR3 is TGTGCCAGCAGCCAAGGGACAGAAATTAGTGCAGAA. The rearrangement joins TRBV5 to TRBJ2-3, with TRBD1 as a possible D gene (6 bases). With the read ending 4 residues before the CDR3 end, the germline J gene is used to fill in that end. The germline V gene has CDR1 LGHNA and CDR2 YNLKQL (reference sequence). Trimming shortened V by 1 base and J by 0 bases, and 11 bases separated the two germline ends. The CDR3 is 16 amino acids.

The table lists this clone with a few counts. Gene and germline names: mouse. The read ends 4 residues shy of where the CDR3 ends; the end is completed using the germline J gene. Additional DNA sequences in this sample encode the identical CDR3. J is TRBJ1-1 and V is TRBV19; D might be TRBD1 (6 bases). The CDR3 extends over 13 amino acids. V lost 5 bases to trimming and J lost 1 base, with 9 bases between them. Germline values: CDR1 FNHDT, CDR2 SITEND (reference sequence). The sequenced part of the CDR3 DNA is TGTGCCAGCAGCGGGACAAAAAACACA. It translates to CASSGTKNT. The whole CDR3 sequence is CASSGTKNTEVFF. Full variable domain (missing parts from reference TRBV19 and TRBJ1-1): GGIITQTPKFLIGQEGQKLTLKCQQNFNHDTMYWYRQDSGKGLRLIYYSITENDLQKGDLSEGYDASREKKSSFSLTVTSAQKNEMAVFLCASSGTKNTEVFFGKGTRLTVV.

About this clone: Germline and genes: mouse. The read halts 4 residues ahead of the CDR3 end, with the missing end drawn from the germline J gene. The chain uses TRBV29 and TRBJ2-3; 9 bases match TRBD2. Germline V lookup: CDR1 MSHET, CDR2 SYDVDS. The CDR3 spans 17 residues. Unmatched junction bases numbered 7, after V lost 3 bases and J lost 0 bases. The CDR3 is CASSFWTGVSSAETLYF. CDR3 DNA, as far as it was read: TGTGCTAGCAGTTTCTGGACTGGGGTCTCTAGTGCAGAA. The whole variable domain, remainder taken from reference TRBV29 and TRBJ2-3, is DMKVTQMPRYLIKRMGENVLLECGQDMSHETMYWYRQDPGLGLQLIYISYDVDSNSEGDIPKGYRVSRKKREHFSLILDSAKTNQTSVYFCASSFWTGVSSAETLYFGSGTRLTVL.

This clone occurred a few times. Any gene name here is a mouse gene name. The read ends 4 residues early relative to the CDR3; the germline J gene fills the gap. The chain uses TRBV5 and TRBJ1-1; D is unclear. Germline V gene sequence: CDR1 LGHNA, CDR2 YNLKQL (reference sequence). Trimming cost V 0 bases and J 1 base, with 9 bases left between them. This CDR3 has 15 amino acids. CDR3 bases read: TGTGCCAGCAGCCAAGATGAGGGTGGAAACACA. Translation gives CASSQDEGGNT. The whole CDR3 reads CASSQDEGGNTEVFF.

This clone was counted between two and nine times. Gene names are the mouse ones. The missing CDR3 end, 4 residues past where the read stops, is filled in from the germline J gene. V and J are TRBV19 and TRBJ1-2; TRBD1 agrees at 10 bases. The CDR3 consists of 14 residues. Germline trimming cut 4 bases from V and 3 bases from J; bases unmatched to any gene: 3. CDR1 is FNHDT, CDR2 SITEND, per germline (reference sequence). CDR3: CASSLGQGHSDYTF. CDR3 DNA (partial): TGTGCCAGCAGTTTGGGACAGGGGCACTCC.

In its sample, this clone was seen a few times. Mouse names are used for the genes. The missing CDR3 end, 4 residues past where the read stops, is filled in from the germline J gene. The V gene is TRBV13-1, the J gene TRBJ1-1; perhaps TRBD1 as D (5 bases). Per germline, CDR1 NSHNY and CDR2 SYGAGN. The CDR3 has 13 amino acids. CDR3 sequence reads: CASSEDWGEEVFF. CDR3 DNA (partial): TGTGCCAGCAGTGAGGACTGGGGGGAA.

The sample holds many counts of this clone. The listed genes are named as in mouse. The read ends 4 residues before the CDR3 terminus; that terminus is restored from the germline J gene. V is TRBV1 and J is TRBJ1-1; D might be TRBD1 (5 bases). CDR3 length: 12 amino acids. CDR1 is NSQYPW, CDR2 LRSPGD, per germline (reference sequence). The CDR3 DNA, read in part, is TGCACCTGCAGTGCAGATGGGGGA. Translation gives CTCSADGG. The whole CDR3 reads CTCSADGGEVFF.

This clone turned up a few times. Gene names follow the mouse nomenclature. The read finishes 4 residues shy of the CDR3 end, and the germline J gene is used to complete it. The chain joins TRBV1 to TRBJ1-1; the match to TRBD1 covers 8 bases. J was trimmed by 4 bases and V by 3 bases; bases with no gene match: 4. The CDR3 totals 14 residues. CDR1 and CDR2 from the germline V gene are NSQYPW and LRSPGD (reference sequence). The CDR3 reads CTCSATGVGTEVFF. CDR3 DNA (partial): TGCACCTGCAGTGCGACAGGGGTGGGCACA. The full variable domain, in which reference TRBV1 and TRBJ1-1 provide the parts outside the CDR3, is VTLLEQNPRWRLVPRGQAVNLRCILKNSQYPWMSWYQQDLQKQLQWLFTLRSPGDKEVKSLPGADYLATRVTDTELRLQVANMSQGRTLYCTCSATGVGTEVFFGKGTRLTVV.